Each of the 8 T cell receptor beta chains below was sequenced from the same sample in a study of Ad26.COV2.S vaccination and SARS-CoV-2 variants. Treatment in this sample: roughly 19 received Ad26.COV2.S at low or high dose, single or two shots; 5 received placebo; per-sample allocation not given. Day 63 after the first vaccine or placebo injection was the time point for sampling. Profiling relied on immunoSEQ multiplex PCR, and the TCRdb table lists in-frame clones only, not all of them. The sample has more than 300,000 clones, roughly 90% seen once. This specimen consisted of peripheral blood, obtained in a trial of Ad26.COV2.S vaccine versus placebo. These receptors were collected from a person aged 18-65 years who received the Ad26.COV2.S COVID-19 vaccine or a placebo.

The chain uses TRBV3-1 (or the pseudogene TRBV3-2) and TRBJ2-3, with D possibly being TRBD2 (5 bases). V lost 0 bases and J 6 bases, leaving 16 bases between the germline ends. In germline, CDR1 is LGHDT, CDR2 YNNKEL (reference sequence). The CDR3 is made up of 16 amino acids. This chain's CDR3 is CASSQDKEAFGDTQYF. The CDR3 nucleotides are TGTGCCAGCAGCCAAGATAAGGAGGCGTTCGGGGATACGCAGTATTTT.

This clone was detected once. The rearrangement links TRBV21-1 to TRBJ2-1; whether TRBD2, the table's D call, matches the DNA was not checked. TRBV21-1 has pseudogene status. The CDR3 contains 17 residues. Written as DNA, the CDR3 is TGTGCCAGCACCACTAGCGGGTCATTGCCAGTCAACGGTGAGCAGTTCTTC. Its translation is CASTTSGSLPVNGEQFF.

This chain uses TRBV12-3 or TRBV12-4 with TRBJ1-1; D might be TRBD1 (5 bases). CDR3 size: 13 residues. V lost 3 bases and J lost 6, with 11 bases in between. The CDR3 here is CASSFGGVPEAFF. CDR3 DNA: TGTGCCAGCAGTTTTGGGGGGGTCCCTGAAGCTTTCTTT.

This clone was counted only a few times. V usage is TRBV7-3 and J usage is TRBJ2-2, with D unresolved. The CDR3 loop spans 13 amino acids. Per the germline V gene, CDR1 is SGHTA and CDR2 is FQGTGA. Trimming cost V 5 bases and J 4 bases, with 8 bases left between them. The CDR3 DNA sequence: TGTGCCAGCAGCAGGGAACCCACCGGGGAGCTGTTTTTT. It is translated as CASSREPTGELFF.

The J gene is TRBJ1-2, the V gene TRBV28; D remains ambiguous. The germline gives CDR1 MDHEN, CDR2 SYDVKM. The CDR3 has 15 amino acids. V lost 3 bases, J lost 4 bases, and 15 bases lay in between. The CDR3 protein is CASSLGFQRAYGYTF. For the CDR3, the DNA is TGTGCCAGCAGTTTGGGGTTCCAAAGGGCCTATGGCTACACCTTC.

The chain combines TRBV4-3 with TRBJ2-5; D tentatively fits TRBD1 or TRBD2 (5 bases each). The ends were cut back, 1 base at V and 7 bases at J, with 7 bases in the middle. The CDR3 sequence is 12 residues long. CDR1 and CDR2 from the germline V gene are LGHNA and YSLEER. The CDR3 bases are TGCGCCAGCAGCCAAGGGGACGGGACCCAGTACTTC. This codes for CASSQGDGTQYF.

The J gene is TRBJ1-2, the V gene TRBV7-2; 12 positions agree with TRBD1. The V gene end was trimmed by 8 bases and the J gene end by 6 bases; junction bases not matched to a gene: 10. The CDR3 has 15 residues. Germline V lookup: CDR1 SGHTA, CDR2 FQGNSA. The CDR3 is CASGKGQGAWNGYTF. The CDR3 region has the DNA TGTGCCAGCGGCAAGGGACAGGGGGCTTGGAATGGCTACACCTTC.

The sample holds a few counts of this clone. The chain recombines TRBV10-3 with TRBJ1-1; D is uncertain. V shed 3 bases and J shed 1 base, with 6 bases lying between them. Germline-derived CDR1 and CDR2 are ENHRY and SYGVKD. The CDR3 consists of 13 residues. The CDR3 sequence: CAISEKGNTEAFF. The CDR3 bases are TGTGCCATCAGTGAAAAGGGGAACACTGAAGCTTTCTTT.